The clone carrying this T cell receptor beta chain was recorded only once. This specimen belongs to a study of blood T cell repertoires in COVID-19. Germline V gives CDR1 MGHDK, CDR2 SYGVNS. Between the trimmed V and J ends, which lost 7 bases and 1 base, there was a span of 13 bases. This CDR3 spans 15 amino acids. Seattle's enrolled individuals joined amid active infection and were then monitored longitudinally. Per the authors' pipeline: Nucleated cell number was recorded as an estimate derived from reference gene primer amplification. Method: immunoSEQ multiplex PCR; TCRdb's copy keeps in-frame clones and lacks some. V and J calls and clone size are given by that table; D and trimming were obtained from the DNA. The sample contains nearly 350,000 clones, almost 90% of which appear only once.

The sequenced sample consisted of peripheral blood. The clonotype was recovered from a woman in her seventies with COVID-19, enrolled during active disease. The V call is TRBV25-1, the J call TRBJ2-2, with unresolved D. The CDR3 sequence: CASTTTTVNTGELFF. As DNA, the CDR3 is TGTGCCAGCACCACCACCACAGTGAACACCGGGGAGCTGTTTTTT.